The 5 T cell receptor beta chains reported below all come from one sample, sequenced in a study of T cells after yellow fever vaccination. TCRdb processed the 5' RACE reads anew with MiXCR; each CDR3 protein has one entry. The sample has some 97,000 distinct CDR3 sequences, 5.8% seen once. This material consisted of CD8+ T cells sorted from PBMCs, taken 10 days after the yellow fever booster vaccination. The receptor set was obtained from a man aged 18 to 29 who received the YFV17D yellow fever vaccine.

In regard to this clonotype: One end of the junction is discordant with germline, which a read error may explain. The V gene is TRBV7-7, the J gene TRBJ2-2; D is unresolved. From germline, CDR1 is SSHAT and CDR2 FNYEAQ (reference sequence). This CDR3 region has 13 residues. The CDR3 DNA reads TGTGCTAGCAGCTTCCGCTCCACCGGGGAGCTGTTTTTT. It is translated as CASSFRSTGELFF. The full variable domain, completed using reference TRBV7-7 and TRBJ2-2, is GAGVSQSPRYKVTKRGQDVTLRCDPISSHATLYWYQQALGQGPEFLTYFNYEAQPDKSGLPSDRFSAERPEGSISTLTIQRTEQRDSAMYRCASSFRSTGELFFGEGSRLTVL.

In DNA form, the CDR3 reads TGTGCCAGCAGTGAATGGGGGACTGAAGCTTTCTTT. Its translation is CASSEWGTEAFF. The chain combines TRBV6-1 with TRBJ1-1, with D tentatively TRBD1 (5 bases). CDR1 and CDR2 from the germline V gene are MNHNS and SASEGT. V shed 2 bases and J shed 5 bases, with 6 bases lying between them. CDR3 length: 12 amino acids.

CDR3 loop: CASSLALAGGREGFF. The CDR3 nucleotides read TGTGCCAGCAGCTTGGCCCTAGCGGGGGGACGAGAGGGCTTCTTC. The J gene is TRBJ2-1, the V gene TRBV5-6, with 11 bases aligning to TRBD2. V was pared by 0 bases and J by 16 bases, with 12 bases of the junction left unmatched. The germline V gene has CDR1 SGHDT and CDR2 YYEEEE. The CDR3 covers 15 residues.

This clonotype was recorded a few times. This sequence joins TRBV20-1 and TRBJ2-1; 8 positions agree with TRBD1. The germline gives CDR1 DFQATT, CDR2 SNEGSKA (reference sequence). The ends lost 6 bases at V and 2 bases at J; junction bases unmatched: 12. This CDR3 is built from 16 residues. CDR3 bases: TGCAGTGCCCCGAGACTGGGACAGGTCACCTACAATGAGCAGTTCTTC. This translates into CSAPRLGQVTYNEQFF.

This clonotype has just a few counts. V is TRBV4-1 and J is TRBJ1-1; D not resolved. The germline CDR1 and CDR2 sequences are MGHRA and YSYEKL. V lost 3 bases, J lost 1 base, and 9 bases lay in between. The CDR3 loop spans 14 amino acids. The CDR3 region is CASSQYEANTEAFF. As DNA, the CDR3 is TGCGCCAGCAGCCAGTACGAGGCGAACACTGAAGCTTTCTTT.